Below are 24 T cell receptor beta chains sequenced from a single sample in a study of blood T cell repertoires in COVID-19. The data were produced by immunoSEQ multiplex PCR, yet TCRdb's version contains in-frame clones alone and is incomplete. Of under 85,000 clones in the sample, 83% are singletons; the top ten hold roughly 36%. Sequenced sample: peripheral blood. These receptors originate from a man older than 75 with active or convalescent COVID-19.

The rearrangement uses TRBV7-9 and TRBJ1-2; D gene unclear. The CDR3 loop spans 15 amino acids. V gave up 7 bases and J gave up 0 bases, with 15 bases separating them. In germline, CDR1 is SEHNR, CDR2 FQNEAQ (reference sequence). The CDR3 spells CASKSNSVANYGYTF. The CDR3 nucleotides are TGTGCCAGCAAGTCAAACTCCGTCGCTAACTATGGCTACACCTTC.

The chain combines TRBV6-6 with TRBJ1-5; TRBD1 matches at 8 bases. Germline loops: CDR1 MNHNY, CDR2 SVGAGI (reference sequence). V was clipped by 8 bases and J by 4 bases; unmatched bases: 7. This CDR3 is built from 14 residues. CDR3 sequence (DNA): TGTGCCAGCCACGGGACAGGAGAAAATCAGCCCCAGCATTTT. It specifies CASHGTGENQPQHF.

The chain employs TRBV7-8 and TRBJ2-1; D not resolved. V was cut by 0 bases and J by 0 bases, with 3 bases left in between. Germline assignment: CDR1 SGHVS and CDR2 FQNEAQ. The CDR3 length is 14 residues. CDR3 DNA sequence: TGTGCCAGCAGCTTAGCGAGCTCCTACAATGAGCAGTTCTTC. It yields the protein CASSLASSYNEQFF. Variable domain in full (rest from reference TRBV7-8 and TRBJ2-1): GAGVSQSPRYKVAKRGQDVALRCDPISGHVSLFWYQQALGQGPEFLTYFQNEAQLDKSGLPSDRFFAERPEGSVSTLKIQRTQQEDSAVYLCASSLASSYNEQFFGPGTRLTVL.

The chain is built from TRBV7-2 and TRBJ2-3; D not resolved. Germline values: CDR1 SGHTA, CDR2 FQGNSA. The CDR3 extends over 13 amino acids. Deletions cut 1 base from V and 6 bases from J, with 8 bases between. The CDR3 here is CASSLEGRDTQYF. CDR3 DNA sequence: TGTGCCAGCAGCTTAGAAGGCAGGGATACGCAGTATTTT. The full variable domain, rest sourced from reference TRBV7-2 and TRBJ2-3, is GAGVSQSPSNKVTEKGKDVELRCDPISGHTALYWYRQSLGQGLEFLIYFQGNSAPDKSGLPSDRFSAERTGGSVSTLTIQRTQQEDSAVYLCASSLEGRDTQYFGPGTRLTVL.

This rearrangement joins TRBV7-9 to TRBJ1-4; D not certain. Per the germline V gene, CDR1 is SEHNR and CDR2 is FQNEAQ (reference sequence). Trimming left V 4 bases short and J 0 bases short, with 9 bases between. The CDR3 has 15 residues. The CDR3 sequence is CASSSEGATNEKLFF. The CDR3 DNA reads as TGTGCCAGCAGCTCCGAGGGTGCAACTAATGAAAAACTGTTTTTT.

DNA for the CDR3: TGTGCCAGCAGCAGGCAGGGCCAGAAAGTCGGATACAATGAGCAGTTCTTC. Translating gives CASSRQGQKVGYNEQFF. The chain carries TRBV6-2 or TRBV6-3 and TRBJ2-1; TRBD1 is a possible D gene (5 bases). Trimming removed 6 bases from V and 4 bases from J, with 22 bases in between. The CDR3 length is 17 residues. CDR1 is MNHEY and CDR2 is SVGEGT in the germline V gene.

This clone is a singleton in its sample. The chain employs TRBV12-5 and TRBJ2-7; no definite D call. The CDR3 has 14 residues. Germline CDR1 LGHNT, CDR2 FRNRAP. The V end was cut by 3 bases, the J end by 4 bases, with 13 bases between. The CDR3 here is CASGLQVGAYEQYF. The CDR3 bases are TGTGCTAGTGGTTTACAAGTGGGCGCATACGAGCAGTACTTC. The complete variable domain, with remaining parts taken from reference TRBV12-5 and TRBJ2-7, reads DARVTQTPRHKVTEMGQEVTMRCQPILGHNTVFWYRQTMMQGLELLAYFRNRAPLDDSGMPKDRFSAEMPDATLATLKIQPSEPRDSAVYFCASGLQVGAYEQYFGPGTRLTVT.

This clone showed up just once. This chain connects TRBV6-6 to TRBJ2-3; tentative D call: TRBD1 (6 bases). Germline CDR1 reads MNHNY; CDR2 reads SVGAGI (reference sequence). Trimming removed 6 bases at V and 0 bases at J, with 13 bases between. This CDR3 region has 15 residues. CDR3 in DNA: TGTGCCAGCAGGTTTTCACAGGGCAGCACAGATACGCAGTATTTT. Amino acid sequence: CASRFSQGSTDTQYF.

The rearrangement links TRBV11-2 to TRBJ1-4, with D tentatively TRBD1 (5 bases). Trimming removed 4 bases at V and 7 bases at J, with 19 bases between. CDR3 length: 16 amino acids. Germline V gives CDR1 SGHAT, CDR2 FQNNGV. As DNA, the CDR3 is TGTGCCAGCAGCTCCTCGGGACTTCAAGAGGGTGAAAAACTGTTTTTT. This sequence encodes CASSSSGLQEGEKLFF.

There are a few counts of this clone. The chain recombines TRBV30 with TRBJ1-2; the D gene is possibly TRBD1 (6 bases). The germline CDR1 and CDR2 sequences are GTSNPN and SVGIG (reference sequence). Trimming shortened V by 6 bases and J by 8 bases, and 22 bases separated the two germline ends. This CDR3 contains 14 residues. The chain's CDR3 is CACAGGGPLHGYTF. CDR3 DNA: TGTGCCTGCGCGGGAGGGGGGCCACTCCACGGCTACACCTTC.

The chain combines TRBV6-6 with TRBJ2-5; 14 nucleotides line up with TRBD2. CDR1 and CDR2 (germline): MNHNY, SVGAGI (reference sequence). J was trimmed by 2 bases and V by 6 bases; bases with no gene match: 5. The CDR3 is made up of 16 amino acids. CDR3 residues: CASRTRLAGGQETQYF. The DNA for the CDR3 is TGTGCCAGCAGGACCCGACTAGCGGGGGGGCAAGAGACCCAGTACTTC.

This sequence joins TRBV5-4 and TRBJ1-5, with D possibly matching TRBD1 (5 bases). The germline V gene encodes CDR1 SGHNT and CDR2 YYREEE (reference sequence). This CDR3 spans 18 amino acids. V lost 6 bases to trimming and J lost 0 bases, with 22 bases between them. DNA for the CDR3: TGTGCCAGCACCTGTGGGGGGGAAACTGCTTATAGCAATCAGCCCCAGCATTTT. It encodes CASTCGGETAYSNQPQHF.

The sample holds a few counts of this clone. The chain has TRBV5-6 and TRBJ2-7; weak D call: TRBD1 (5 bases). Per the germline V gene, CDR1 is SGHDT and CDR2 is YYEEEE. The ends were cut back, 0 bases at V and 2 bases at J, with 15 bases in the middle. The CDR3 contains 16 residues. The DNA of the CDR3 is TGTGCCAGCAGCTTGGGGATTTTGGCAGGGCCCTACGAGCAGTACTTC. The encoded protein is CASSLGILAGPYEQYF.

The CDR3 loop is CASSELKADSYEQYF. The CDR3 bases are TGTGCCAGCAGTGAATTAAAGGCGGACTCCTACGAGCAGTACTTC. V is TRBV2 and J is TRBJ2-7; the D is unclear. Trimming shortened V by 2 bases and J by 0 bases, and 11 bases separated the two germline ends. The CDR3 spans 15 residues. Germline V CDR1 and CDR2: SNHLY, FYNNEI.

Only one count was recorded for this clone. V and J are TRBV14 and TRBJ1-1; a possible D gene is TRBD1 (5 bases). Germline V CDR1 and CDR2: SGHDN, FVKESK. The CDR3 sequence is 14 residues long. Between the trimmed V and J ends, which lost 4 bases and 3 bases, there was a span of 12 bases. For the CDR3, the DNA is TGTGCCAGCAGCCGGGGCCCGACATACACTGAAGCTTTCTTT. Residues: CASSRGPTYTEAFF. The entire variable domain, with the rest obtained from reference TRBV14 and TRBJ1-1, is as follows: EAGVTQFPSHSVIEKGQTVTLRCDPISGHDNLYWYRRVMGKEIKFLLHFVKESKQDESGMPNNRFLAERTGGTYSTLKVQPAELEDSGVYFCASSRGPTYTEAFFGQGTRLTVV.

J is TRBJ1-1 and V is TRBV12-3 or TRBV12-4; D unresolved. The CDR3 is 13 residues long. Trimming removed 0 bases at V and 10 bases at J, with 12 bases between. The CDR3 nucleotides read TGTGCCAGCAGTTTAGCGGTGAAGGCAGGAGCTTTCTTT. This codes for CASSLAVKAGAFF.

V and J are TRBV7-2 and TRBJ2-1, with 11 positions matching TRBD2. V lost 3 bases and J lost 5; bases outside the gene matches: 6. Per the germline V gene, CDR1 is SGHTA and CDR2 is FQGNSA. The CDR3 sequence is 16 residues long. CDR3 sequence reads: CASSFPGTSGNNEQFF. CDR3 DNA: TGTGCCAGCAGCTTTCCTGGGACTAGCGGCAACAATGAGCAGTTCTTC.

V is TRBV19 and J is TRBJ1-4; TRBD1 agrees at 8 bases. This CDR3 comprises 15 residues. V was clipped by 4 bases and J by 6 bases; unmatched bases: 7. Per the germline V gene, CDR1 is LNHDA and CDR2 is SQIVND (reference sequence). CDR3: CASSTLDRADEKLFF. The DNA of the CDR3 is TGTGCCAGTAGTACATTGGACAGGGCGGATGAAAAACTGTTTTTT.

This clone was detected a few times. This chain joins TRBV5-5 and TRBJ1-6; D perhaps matches TRBD1 (5 bases). CDR1 is SGHKS, CDR2 YYEKEE, per germline (reference sequence). The CDR3 is 13 amino acids. V shed 7 bases and J shed 9 bases, with 14 bases lying between them. The CDR3 region has the DNA TGTGCCAGCCTGCGGGACCCAACTTCACCCCTCCACTTT. This codes for CASLRDPTSPLHF. Combining the CDR3 with reference TRBV5-5 and TRBJ1-6 gives the whole variable domain DAGVTQSPTHLIKTRGQQVTLRCSPISGHKSVSWYQQVLGQGPQFIFQYYEKEERGRGNFPDRFSARQFPNYSSELNVNALLLGDSALYLCASLRDPTSPLHFGNGTRLTVT.

The chain uses TRBV19 and TRBJ1-4, with D hard to call. The CDR3 has 16 amino acids. Germline CDR1 LNHDA, CDR2 SQIVND (reference sequence). V was pared by 7 bases and J by 3 bases, with 18 bases between. For the CDR3, the DNA is TGTGCCAGTAAAAGACATCGCGATGGGTCTAATGAAAAACTGTTTTTT. Translation: CASKRHRDGSNEKLFF.

The V gene is TRBV27, the J gene TRBJ2-7; D gene unclear. V was trimmed by 8 bases and J by 5 bases, leaving 16 bases between them. From germline, CDR1 is MNHEY and CDR2 SMNVEV (reference sequence). CDR3 size: 13 residues. The DNA for the CDR3 is TGTGCCAGCCGGTCCCCCGATAAAGACGAGCAGTACTTC. This translates into CASRSPDKDEQYF.

This clone was observed a single time. This chain joins TRBV30 and TRBJ1-2; no reliable D call. The V end was cut by 3 bases, the J end by 1 base, with 12 bases between. CDR1 and CDR2 (germline): GTSNPN, SVGIG (reference sequence). This CDR3 region has 14 residues. The CDR3 region has the DNA TGTGCCTGGAGCATAAACGGGGTTAACTATGGCTACACCTTC. Translated, it gives CAWSINGVNYGYTF.

This clone was detected once. This sequence joins TRBV6-4 and TRBJ1-2, with D perhaps TRBD1 (5 bases). The CDR3 is 14 amino acids. Trimming took off 3 bases at V and 2 bases at J, with 10 bases between the two ends. Germline CDR1 is MRHNA and CDR2 is SNTAGT. CDR3 region: CASSENQGNYGYTF. For the CDR3, the DNA is TGTGCCAGCAGTGAGAATCAGGGAAACTATGGCTACACCTTC.

V is TRBV5-1 and J is TRBJ1-5; D unclear. Germline loops: CDR1 SGHRS, CDR2 YFSETQ. Trimming cost V 4 bases and J 5 bases, with 13 bases left between them. The CDR3 spans 14 residues. This chain's CDR3 is CASSAEGADQPQHF. The CDR3 nucleotides are TGCGCCAGCAGCGCAGAGGGAGCGGATCAGCCCCAGCATTTT.